The 26 T cell receptor beta chains presented below share a single source sample, sequenced in a study of blood T cell repertoires in COVID-19 (dated by TCRdb to the early 2020s). The receptor library was made with the immunoSEQ multiplex PCR assay. Entries here come from immuneACCESS through TCRdb and include only in-frame sequences with V and J called. Some clones fail to appear in such tables; in the studies checked, an unresolved V gene covers under half of the shortfall, and the cause of the remainder is unknown. For this sample there are about 210,000 clones; approximately 78% appear just once. The ten most abundant clones make up approximately 8.7% of the sample. Sequencing was done on a sample of PBMCs or T cells enriched from blood (not recorded which). The source is a man aged 40-49 years who had recovered from COVID-19.

V gene TRBV28 combines with J gene TRBJ2-3, with D possibly matching TRBD2 (5 bases). This CDR3 is built from 16 residues. With 7 bases removed from V and 2 bases from J, the gap between germline ends came to 19 bases. CDR1 is MDHEN, CDR2 SYDVKM, per germline. The CDR3 DNA follows: TGTGCCAGCACATCTACCCTACGGGGTGCCACAGATACGCAGTATTTT. Encoded protein: CASTSTLRGATDTQYF.

On this clone itself: Additional DNA sequences in this sample encode the identical CDR3. The CDR3 protein is CASSRDRGAYEQYF. In DNA, the CDR3 is TGTGCCAGCAGTAGGGACAGGGGCGCCTACGAGCAGTACTTC. The genes are TRBV6-5 and TRBJ2-7, with 10 bases aligning to TRBD1. This CDR3 comprises 14 residues. CDR1 is MNHEY, CDR2 SVGAGI, per germline. V lost 5 bases and J lost 2; bases outside the gene matches: 3.

The V call is TRBV4-1, the J call TRBJ1-5; tentative D call: TRBD1 (5 bases). Germline V gene sequence: CDR1 MGHRA, CDR2 YSYEKL. The CDR3 spans 13 residues. Trimming pared 1 base from V and 7 bases from J, leaving 8 bases between. CDR3 region: CASSQGAGQPQHF. CDR3 coding DNA: TGCGCCAGCAGCCAAGGGGCAGGGCAGCCCCAGCATTTT.

The chain is built from TRBV3-1 (or the pseudogene TRBV3-2) and TRBJ1-1; D might be TRBD1 (5 bases). This CDR3 has 15 residues. Trimming shortened V by 4 bases and J by 4 bases, and 16 bases separated the two germline ends. The germline CDR1 and CDR2 sequences are LGHDT and YNNKEL (reference sequence). CDR3 nucleotide sequence: TGTGCCAGCAGCCTTACGCAGGGAGGAGGCACTGAAGCTTTCTTT. Encoded protein: CASSLTQGGGTEAFF.

The V gene is TRBV7-9, the J gene TRBJ2-7, with D perhaps TRBD1 (6 bases). CDR1 and CDR2 from the germline V gene are SEHNR and FQNEAQ (reference sequence). This CDR3 is built from 14 residues. Trimming pared 6 bases from V and 7 bases from J, leaving 19 bases between. CDR3 amino acids: CASSPLQGADEQYF. The CDR3 bases are TGTGCCAGCAGTCCTCTACAGGGTGCAGATGAGCAGTACTTC.

This chain links TRBV9 with TRBJ2-7; D gene uncertain. CDR1 SGDLS and CDR2 YYNGEE come from the germline V gene. V was shortened by 4 bases and J by 3 bases, with 11 bases between the two germline ends. There are 13 residues in the CDR3. CDR3 sequence: CASSPTSGYEQYF. The CDR3 DNA reads as TGTGCCAGCAGCCCCACTTCTGGCTACGAGCAGTACTTC.

The rearrangement links TRBV11-2 to TRBJ1-2; maybe TRBD1 (6 bases). The CDR3 consists of 15 residues. The germline V and J ends were trimmed by 4 bases and 4 bases, with 16 bases remaining between them. CDR1 SGHAT and CDR2 FQNNGV come from the germline V gene. The CDR3 coding sequence is TGTGCCAGCAGCTCCTCCGGGACAAAGATCTATGGCTACACCTTC. Protein product: CASSSSGTKIYGYTF.

The rearrangement joins TRBV5-6 to TRBJ1-2; no clear D. The CDR3 has 13 amino acids. Germline V CDR1 and CDR2: SGHDT, YYEEEE. The V end lost 2 bases, the J end lost 3 bases, and 8 bases lay between the germline ends. CDR3 sequence: CASSLRRDYGYTF. In DNA, the CDR3 is TGTGCCAGCAGCTTAAGAAGAGACTATGGCTACACCTTC.

This clone was observed once. J is TRBJ2-1 and V is TRBV3-1 (or the pseudogene TRBV3-2); D ambiguous. Trimming took off 2 bases at V and 6 bases at J, with 8 bases between the two ends. This CDR3 region has 13 residues. The V gene's germline CDR1 is LGHDT and CDR2 YNNKEL (reference sequence). Here the CDR3 reads CASSQIPGNEQFF. The CDR3 DNA is TGTGCCAGCAGCCAAATCCCGGGCAATGAGCAGTTCTTC.

The chain carries TRBV6-5 and TRBJ2-7; 7 positions agree with TRBD1. Germline lookup yields CDR1 MNHEY and CDR2 SVGAGI. The CDR3 covers 14 residues. J gave up 2 bases and V 2 bases, and 3 bases lay outside the gene matches. The CDR3 coding sequence is TGTGCCAGCAGTTACCAACAGGGGACCTACGAGCAGTACTTC. Translating it yields CASSYQQGTYEQYF.

This clone was seen only a few times. The rearrangement uses TRBV4-1 and TRBJ2-3; 8 nucleotides align to TRBD2. Trimming cost V 0 bases and J 2 bases; bases outside gene matches: 13. This CDR3 contains 19 residues. Germline V lookup: CDR1 MGHRA, CDR2 YSYEKL. The CDR3 sequence: CASSQDSPLSGGTTDTQYF. The CDR3 DNA reads as TGCGCCAGCAGCCAAGATTCCCCCTTGAGCGGGGGAACCACAGATACGCAGTATTTT.

The chain combines TRBV2 with TRBJ2-7; D is possibly TRBD1 (6 bases). CDR1 is SNHLY and CDR2 is FYNNEI in the germline V gene. The CDR3 runs 15 residues. V lost 11 bases and J 1 base, leaving 21 bases between the germline ends. The CDR3 nucleotides read TGTGCCTGCTCCGGTAAGGGGGTGATTTCCTACGAGCAGTACTTC. It codes for CACSGKGVISYEQYF.

This chain connects TRBV5-5 to TRBJ2-5; TRBD1 matches at 9 bases. Germline loops: CDR1 SGHKS, CDR2 YYEKEE (reference sequence). V was clipped by 6 bases and J by 4 bases; unmatched bases: 10. The CDR3 contains 15 residues. In DNA form, the CDR3 reads TGTGCCAGCACCTGGGGGGGACAGGGCGGAGAGACCCAGTACTTC. This translates into CASTWGGQGGETQYF. The full variable domain, with the rest looked up from reference TRBV5-5 and TRBJ2-5, is DAGVTQSPTHLIKTRGQQVTLRCSPISGHKSVSWYQQVLGQGPQFIFQYYEKEERGRGNFPDRFSARQFPNYSSELNVNALLLGDSALYLCASTWGGQGGETQYFGPGTRLLVL.

This chain uses TRBV11-2 with TRBJ2-2, with D unresolved. This CDR3 has 13 amino acids. The V gene's germline CDR1 is SGHAT and CDR2 FQNNGV. Trimming removed 5 bases from V and 5 bases from J, with 9 bases in between. For the CDR3, the DNA is TGTGCCAGCAGCCCGCACTCTACCGGGGAGCTGTTTTTT. Amino acids: CASSPHSTGELFF.

The J gene is TRBJ1-5, the V gene TRBV3-1 (or the pseudogene TRBV3-2); D not resolved. V was cut by 4 bases and J by 0 bases, with 7 bases left in between. CDR3 length equals 14 residues. Germline CDR1 is LGHDT and CDR2 is YNNKEL (reference sequence). Here the CDR3 reads CASSPGLSNQPQHF. Here the CDR3 DNA reads TGTGCCAGCAGCCCTGGACTTAGCAATCAGCCCCAGCATTTT.

CDR3 amino acids: CASSNGRAQPQHF. The CDR3 nucleotides read TGTGCCAGCAGCAACGGCAGGGCACAGCCCCAGCATTTT. The chain joins TRBV13 to TRBJ1-5; D may be TRBD1 (5 bases). This CDR3 has 13 residues. Trimming stripped 5 bases from V and 7 bases from J, with 12 bases between. CDR1 is PRHDT, CDR2 FYEKMQ, per germline (reference sequence).

This clone turned up a few times. V and J are TRBV4-1 and TRBJ2-1, with a tentative D call TRBD1 (6 bases). The ends were cut back, 4 bases at V and 2 bases at J, with 18 bases in the middle. The CDR3 is made up of 17 amino acids. Germline V lookup: CDR1 MGHRA, CDR2 YSYEKL. The CDR3 DNA reads as TGCGCCAGCAGCCCCCCCAGGACCGAGGGGGCCTACAATGAGCAGTTCTTC. Residues: CASSPPRTEGAYNEQFF.

This clone came up once. The rearrangement joins TRBV6-5 to TRBJ1-1, with TRBD1 identical over 8 bases. The germline CDR1 and CDR2 sequences are MNHEY and SVGAGI. The CDR3 consists of 14 residues. V shed 6 bases and J 7 bases; nucleotides not matched to a gene: 10. This CDR3 reads CASRRDRGGSEAFF. The CDR3 DNA follows: TGTGCCAGCAGGCGCGACAGGGGTGGGAGTGAAGCTTTCTTT.

The chain employs TRBV5-6 and TRBJ1-5; tentative D call: TRBD1 (6 bases). The germline V gene encodes CDR1 SGHDT and CDR2 YYEEEE. The CDR3 is 14 residues long. V dropped 4 bases and J dropped 9 bases, with 17 bases sitting between them. The CDR3: CASSLRGSVGPQHF. For the CDR3, the DNA is TGTGCCAGCAGCCTAAGGGGGTCCGTTGGGCCCCAGCATTTT.

The J gene is TRBJ1-5, the V gene TRBV7-9, with D hard to call. Per germline, CDR1 SEHNR and CDR2 FQNEAQ (reference sequence). The CDR3 is 12 amino acids. Trimming took off 1 base at V and 8 bases at J, with 6 bases between the two ends. CDR3 loop: CASSLGGKPQHF. CDR3 DNA: TGTGCCAGCAGCTTAGGAGGGAAGCCCCAGCATTTT.

V and J are TRBV3-1 (or the pseudogene TRBV3-2) and TRBJ2-7, with unresolved D. Trimming removed 5 bases at V and 0 bases at J, with 20 bases between. This CDR3 comprises 17 residues. Germline assignment: CDR1 LGHDT and CDR2 YNNKEL (reference sequence). The CDR3 loop reads CASSSSLGYSFSYEQYF. The CDR3, as DNA: TGTGCCAGCAGCAGCTCCCTCGGGTACTCATTCTCCTACGAGCAGTACTTC.

This clone was observed once. The gene calls are TRBV6-1 and TRBJ1-1; TRBD1 aligns across 8 bases. The CDR3 extends over 15 amino acids. V was pared by 3 bases and J by 5 bases, with 8 bases of the junction left unmatched. CDR1 is MNHNS, CDR2 SASEGT, per germline. The CDR3 region is CASSEIRGLETEAFF. The CDR3, as DNA: TGTGCCAGCAGTGAGATCAGGGGGCTAGAAACTGAAGCTTTCTTT.

This sequence joins TRBV5-1 and TRBJ1-2, with 8 bases identical to TRBD1. CDR1 SGHRS and CDR2 YFSETQ come from the germline V gene. V was clipped by 2 bases and J by 6 bases; unmatched bases: 9. This CDR3 is 15 amino acids long. The CDR3 region has the DNA TGCGCCAGCAGCTTAAGAGGGACAGGAAACCATGGCTACACCTTC. It is translated as CASSLRGTGNHGYTF.

V gene TRBV7-9 combines with J gene TRBJ1-1, with D possibly being TRBD1 (5 bases). This CDR3 region has 14 residues. The germline CDR1 and CDR2 sequences are SEHNR and FQNEAQ (reference sequence). Trimming shortened V by 2 bases and J by 5 bases, and 12 bases separated the two germline ends. The CDR3: CASSLRAGLTEAFF. For the CDR3, the DNA is TGTGCCAGCAGCTTAAGGGCAGGGCTTACTGAAGCTTTCTTT.

The chain recombines TRBV29-1 with TRBJ1-2; the D is unclear. The CDR3 contains 11 residues. Germline values: CDR1 SQVTM, CDR2 ANQGSEA. V was trimmed by 5 bases and J by 2 bases, leaving 6 bases between them. The CDR3 DNA follows: TGCAGCGTTCAGAGGAACTATGGCTACACCTTC. It translates to CSVQRNYGYTF. Full variable domain (rest looked up from reference TRBV29-1 and TRBJ1-2): SAVISQKPSRDICQRGTSLTIQCQVDSQVTMMFWYRQQPGQSLTLIATANQGSEATYESGFVIDKFPISRPNLTFSTLTVSNMSPEDSSIYLCSVQRNYGYTFGSGTRLTVV.

The chain recombines TRBV11-2 with TRBJ1-1; no reliable D call. V lost 1 base, J lost 4 bases, and 7 bases lay in between. CDR3 size: 13 residues. The germline CDR1 and CDR2 sequences are SGHAT and FQNNGV. CDR3 sequence reads: CASSLALGTEAFF. CDR3 DNA: TGTGCCAGCAGCTTAGCTCTAGGCACTGAAGCTTTCTTT.